A single T cell receptor beta chain is shown here with its context. Its cognate antigen is unknown. The same CDR3 also results from other DNA sequences found in this sample. The data belong to a study of CD8+ T cells in alopecia areata. Study results and caveats: Whereas mice showed it more clearly, TCR sharing across patients was murkier, possibly because of HLA. Lesional scalp, notably in alopecia totalis/universalis, had clonality above that of normal scalp.

RNA extraction and reverse transcription yielded cDNA as sequencing template. Clones were sequenced by immunoSEQ multiplex PCR, and TCRdb holds only the in-frame ones, with some missing. In the table there are 90,000 to 150,000 clones, around 64% of which are singletons. This CDR3 is 12 amino acids long. V lost 6 bases, J lost 1 base, and 9 bases lay in between. Per the germline V gene, CDR1 is SQVTM and CDR2 is ANQGSEA. What was sequenced was CD4+ T cells sorted from blood. This chain connects TRBV29-1 to TRBJ1-1, with D uncertain. This sequence was found in a human donor in good health. This CDR3 reads CSVAGSNTEAFF. The DNA for the CDR3 is TGCAGCGTGGCCGGGTCGAACACTGAAGCTTTCTTT.